The 11 T cell receptor beta chains below come from one sample, sequenced in a study of tumor-infiltrating lymphocytes in localized non-small cell lung cancer. The assay was immunoSEQ multiplex PCR, and TCRdb's table has in-frame clones only and misses some. This sample has approximately 10,000 clones; about 79% occur once, and the top ten carry about 5.8%. The sequencing sample was made of uninvolved lung tissue not adjacent to the tumor. These receptors all stem from a human donor with non-small cell lung cancer.

In its sample, this clone was seen once. The V call is TRBV6-5, the J call TRBJ2-5, with 9 positions matching TRBD2. This CDR3 has 15 residues. CDR1 is MNHEY, CDR2 SVGAGI, per germline. The V gene end was trimmed by 5 bases and the J gene end by 5 bases; junction bases not matched to a gene: 9. The CDR3 sequence is CASSPSGTSPETQYF. DNA of the CDR3: TGTGCCAGCAGTCCATCCGGGACTAGCCCGGAGACCCAGTACTTC.

V usage is TRBV6-5 and J usage is TRBJ1-3; no firm D call. V shed 6 bases and J shed 6 bases, with 12 bases lying between them. The CDR3 is 13 residues long. CDR1 and CDR2 (germline): MNHEY, SVGAGI. CDR3 coding DNA: TGTGCCAGCAGGCCAGGAGAAGTAAACACCATATATTTT. This sequence encodes CASRPGEVNTIYF.

This chain connects TRBV27 to TRBJ2-7, with D perhaps matching TRBD2 (7 bases). From germline, CDR1 is MNHEY and CDR2 SMNVEV (reference sequence). This CDR3 has 15 amino acids. The ends were cut back, 5 bases at V and 5 bases at J, with 19 bases in the middle. The CDR3 spells CASSLRGGLRNEQYF. The CDR3 nucleotides are TGTGCCAGCAGTCTGAGGGGGGGGCTTAGGAACGAGCAGTACTTC.

J is TRBJ2-3 and V is TRBV25-1, with a tentative D call TRBD2 (7 bases). The CDR3 is 15 residues long. Per the germline V gene, CDR1 is MGHDK and CDR2 is SYGVNS. V was pared by 3 bases and J by 3 bases, with 13 bases between. The CDR3 is CASSDEQGGTDTQYF. The DNA of the CDR3 is TGTGCCAGCAGTGACGAACAGGGAGGGACAGATACGCAGTATTTT.

The chain uses TRBV6-1 and TRBJ2-7; 9 bases map to TRBD2. Germline trimming cut 0 bases from V and 0 bases from J; bases unmatched to any gene: 0. This CDR3 spans 15 amino acids. CDR1 MNHNS and CDR2 SASEGT come from the germline V gene. CDR3 residues: CASSEASGSSYEQYF. CDR3 DNA sequence: TGTGCCAGCAGTGAAGCTAGCGGGAGCTCCTACGAGCAGTACTTC.

This sequence joins TRBV7-9 and TRBJ2-1, with D maybe TRBD2 (5 bases). CDR3 length: 14 amino acids. V shed 1 base and J shed 4 bases, with 8 bases lying between them. Germline V gene data show CDR1 as SEHNR and CDR2 as FQNEAQ (reference sequence). The CDR3 is CASSLGEIYNEQFF. In DNA form, the CDR3 reads TGTGCCAGCAGCTTAGGGGAGATTTACAATGAGCAGTTCTTC.

This chain joins TRBV4-1 and TRBJ2-5; D unclear. Between the trimmed V and J ends, which lost 4 bases and 4 bases, there was a span of 10 bases. Germline V gene data show CDR1 as MGHRA and CDR2 as YSYEKL. The CDR3 runs to 13 residues. CDR3 sequence reads: CASSLDDGETQYF. CDR3 in DNA: TGCGCCAGCAGCCTTGACGATGGAGAGACCCAGTACTTC.

This clone has just a few counts. In nucleotides, the CDR3 is TGCAGCGTTGAAGATTGGCAGGGAGAGACCCAGTACTTC. Residues: CSVEDWQGETQYF. The chain carries TRBV29-1 and TRBJ2-5; perhaps TRBD1 as D (5 bases). Germline-derived CDR1 and CDR2 are SQVTM and ANQGSEA. Trimming took 0 bases from V and 4 from J, leaving 9 bases between them. The CDR3 covers 13 residues.

The rearrangement joins TRBV6-4 to TRBJ2-7; TRBD2 matches at 7 bases. Germline trimming cut 8 bases from V and 7 bases from J; bases unmatched to any gene: 14. Germline-derived CDR1 and CDR2 are MRHNA and SNTAGT. The CDR3 is made up of 14 amino acids. CDR3 nucleotide sequence: TGTGCCAGCCCAGTGACTAGCCCGCTCTGGGAGCAGTACTTC. Its protein is CASPVTSPLWEQYF.

This clone was counted a single time. V gene TRBV21-1 combines with J gene TRBJ2-3; TRBD1 was called by the table and not checked on the DNA. TRBV21-1 is labeled a pseudogene. The CDR3 sequence is 15 residues long. In DNA form, the CDR3 reads TGTGCCAGCAGCCCACGAACCGACAAGACAGATACGCAGTATTTT. Translation: CASSPRTDKTDTQYF.

The gene calls are TRBV14 and TRBJ2-7; D is unclear. V lost 4 bases and J lost 3, with 10 bases in between. The CDR3 covers 13 residues. Germline lookup yields CDR1 SGHDN and CDR2 FVKESK. The CDR3 nucleotides read TGTGCCAGCAGCCCATCCGCCGGCTACGAGCAGTACTTC. Protein sequence: CASSPSAGYEQYF.